These 28 T cell receptor beta chains originate from one sample sequenced in a study of breast tumors, draining lymph nodes, adjacent tissues. Breast cancer patients provided tissue from their axillary draining lymph nodes. TCRdb re-derived calls from the multiplex PCR reads in MiXCR, one entry per CDR3 protein. The sample yields tens of thousands of distinct CDR3 sequences, approximately 19% seen once. Sequenced material: axillary lymph node tissue. These receptors were obtained from a female donor with breast cancer. Some clones in this sample may be carry-over from other donors' samples.

This clonotype appeared many times. V is TRBV5-4 and J is TRBJ2-7, with TRBD1 identical over 11 bases. The CDR3 covers 16 residues. In germline, CDR1 is SGHNT, CDR2 YYREEE (reference sequence). The J segment lost 0 bases and the V segment lost 4 bases, leaving 6 bases of the junction unmatched. This CDR3 is CASSPVGTGGSYEQYF. The DNA for the CDR3 is TGTGCCAGCAGCCCGGTAGGGACAGGGGGCTCCTACGAGCAGTACTTC.

In its sample, this clonotype was seen many times. As DNA, the CDR3 is TGCAGTGCTAGAGATCTTCAGCAGGGGGAAGGCTACACCTTC. Protein product: CSARDLQQGEGYTF. The rearrangement joins TRBV20-1 to TRBJ1-2, with 7 bases fitting TRBD1. CDR1 is DFQATT and CDR2 is SNEGSKA in the germline V gene (reference sequence). V lost 0 bases and J lost 8; bases outside the gene matches: 9. CDR3 size: 14 residues.

This clonotype was picked up many times. The rearrangement links TRBV12-3 or TRBV12-4 to TRBJ2-1, with D perhaps matching TRBD1 (5 bases). V was pared by 3 bases and J by 10 bases, with 10 bases between. This CDR3 spans 12 amino acids. The CDR3 nucleotides read TGTGCCAGCAGTTTTTGGGGCGACGAGCAGTTCTTC. This encodes CASSFWGDEQFF.

This clonotype was detected ten times or more. V and J are TRBV19 and TRBJ1-5; TRBD1 matches at 7 bases. Trimming removed 10 bases from V and 3 bases from J; junction bases left unmatched: 9. CDR3 length: 14 residues. In germline, CDR1 is LNHDA, CDR2 SQIVND (reference sequence). In nucleotides, the CDR3 is TGTGCCACCCACTGGGGACAGAACAATCAGCCCCAGCATTTT. It is translated as CATHWGQNNQPQHF.

This clonotype has just a few counts. The CDR3 coding sequence is TGTGCCAGCACCTCTAGCGGGAGTAACAATGAGCAGTTCTTC. Translating gives CASTSSGSNNEQFF. V usage is TRBV6-2 or TRBV6-3 and J usage is TRBJ2-1; TRBD2 aligns across 10 bases. The CDR3 is 14 amino acids. Germline V gene sequence: CDR1 MNHEY, CDR2 SVGEGT. After removal of 7 bases from V and 5 bases from J, the junction contained 5 bases not matched to a gene.

This chain connects TRBV7-8 to TRBJ1-1; no firm D call. The CDR3 loop spans 12 amino acids. V was trimmed by 3 bases and J by 4 bases, leaving 6 bases between them. Germline CDR1 reads SGHVS; CDR2 reads FQNEAQ. Here the CDR3 reads CASSFPGTEAFF. CDR3 bases: TGTGCCAGCAGCTTCCCCGGCACTGAAGCTTTCTTT.

There are many counts of this clonotype. The chain carries TRBV29-1 and TRBJ2-2, with a tentative D call TRBD1 (8 bases). Trimming shortened V by 6 bases and J by 7 bases, and 21 bases separated the two germline ends. The germline gives CDR1 SQVTM, CDR2 ANQGSEA. The CDR3 sequence is 15 residues long. CDR3: CSVRPWTGRDGELFF. The DNA of the CDR3 is TGCAGCGTAAGGCCCTGGACAGGGAGGGACGGGGAGCTGTTTTTT.

As concerns this clonotype: With a much larger clone just one base away, this may be a read error. The chain is built from TRBV14 and TRBJ2-6; maybe TRBD2 (6 bases). The CDR3 contains 18 residues. Germline V gene lookup returns CDR1 SGHDN and CDR2 FVKESK. The CDR3, as DNA: TGTGCCAGCAGCCAAGTGACTAGAGCTTTGTCTGGGGCCAACGTCCTGCCTTTC. The encoded protein is CASSQVTRALSGANVLPF.

Many counts were recorded for this clonotype. The V gene is TRBV7-2, the J gene TRBJ1-5; D is unresolved. Deletions cut 4 bases from V and 5 bases from J, with 12 bases between. The V gene's germline CDR1 is SGHTA and CDR2 FQGNSA. The CDR3 covers 14 residues. The chain's CDR3 is CASSSGVWDQPQHF. CDR3 nucleotides: TGTGCCAGCAGCTCCGGGGTTTGGGATCAGCCCCAGCATTTT. Complete variable domain (other parts from reference TRBV7-2 and TRBJ1-5): GAGVSQSPSNKVTEKGKDVELRCDPISGHTALYWYRQSLGQGLEFLIYFQGNSAPDKSGLPSDRFSAERTGGSVSTLTIQRTQQEDSAVYLCASSSGVWDQPQHFGDGTRLSIL.

This clonotype was counted only a few times. The chain combines TRBV28 with TRBJ2-7; 8 bases fit TRBD2. The CDR3 contains 13 residues. Losses at the gene ends were 6 bases for V and 2 bases for J; bases not matched to a gene: 3. The V gene's germline CDR1 is MDHEN and CDR2 SYDVKM. CDR3 in amino acids: CASRTGGPYEQYF. The DNA for the CDR3 is TGTGCCAGCAGAACGGGGGGGCCCTACGAGCAGTACTTC.

This clonotype appeared many times. The rearrangement links TRBV9 to TRBJ2-2; D may be TRBD1 (5 bases). V shed 2 bases and J shed 1 base, with 9 bases lying between them. Germline V CDR1 and CDR2: SGDLS, YYNGEE. CDR3 length equals 15 residues. The CDR3 region has the DNA TGTGCCAGCAGCGTTGGACAAAAGAACACCGGGGAGCTGTTTTTT. Protein sequence: CASSVGQKNTGELFF.

With respect to this clonotype: It may be a read error: a sequence one base away is much more abundant. This chain joins TRBV12-3 or TRBV12-4 and TRBJ1-5, with D tentatively TRBD1 (5 bases). Trimming stripped 6 bases from V and 6 bases from J, with 12 bases between. The CDR3 sequence is 13 residues long. CDR3 amino acids: CASRDQGSQPQHF. In DNA, the CDR3 is TGTGCCAGCAGAGATCAGGGAAGTCAGCCCCAGCATTTT.

Notes on this clonotype: Since a much larger clone is just one base distant, this may be a read error. The chain combines TRBV6-6 with TRBJ1-3, with a tentative D call TRBD1 (6 bases). With 2 bases removed from V and 8 bases from J, the gap between germline ends came to 19 bases. This CDR3 has 16 amino acids. From germline, CDR1 is MNHNY and CDR2 SVGAGI (reference sequence). CDR3 in DNA: TGTGCCAGCAGTTACGGGGCAGGGGTTCGCGGAGACACCATATATTTT. Translating gives CASSYGAGVRGDTIYF.

This clonotype was observed many times. The chain links TRBV20-1 to TRBJ2-3; TRBD2 matches 9 bases. The CDR3 runs 16 residues. V trimming: 0 bases; J trimming: 4 bases; junction bases outside the gene matches: 8. In germline, CDR1 is DFQATT, CDR2 SNEGSKA (reference sequence). The CDR3 coding sequence is TGCAGTGCTAGAGAAGGGCTAGCGGGAAGCGCAGATACGCAGTATTTT. Protein: CSAREGLAGSADTQYF.

This clonotype was observed once. The chain couples TRBV18 to TRBJ2-1; 10 nucleotides align to TRBD2. This CDR3 has 16 amino acids. Per germline, CDR1 KGHSH and CDR2 LQKENI. The junction had 14 bases not matched to a gene; V was cut back by 4 bases and J by 11 bases. CDR3 protein: CASSRPGLALQSQQFF. The CDR3 region has the DNA TGTGCCAGCTCACGCCCGGGACTAGCGCTGCAAAGTCAGCAGTTCTTC.

This clonotype was seen ten or more times. The junction differs from germline at one of its ends, possibly a read error. The chain carries TRBV4-3 and TRBJ2-3; 10 bases map to TRBD1. This CDR3 is 14 amino acids long. CDR1 is LGHNA, CDR2 YSLEER, per germline. CDR3 loop: CASNQTPGQGEQYF. CDR3 nucleotide sequence: TGCGCCAGCAACCAAACCCCCGGACAGGGGGAGCAGTATTTT.

This clonotype was detected ten times or more. This rearrangement joins TRBV11-2 to TRBJ1-5; no firm D call. Germline loops: CDR1 SGHAT, CDR2 FQNNGV. The CDR3 runs 13 residues. V dropped 5 bases and J dropped 7 bases, with 12 bases sitting between them. This CDR3 is CASSKGVGQPQHF. The DNA of the CDR3 is TGTGCCAGCAGCAAAGGAGTGGGACAGCCCCAGCATTTT.

Concerning this clonotype itself: No conserved phenylalanine or tryptophan ends this CDR3, so it is likely a read error. This chain joins TRBV19 and TRBJ2-7, with D possibly being TRBD1 or TRBD2 (5 bases each). Trimming took 5 bases from V and 6 from J, leaving 14 bases between them. CDR3 length: 13 residues. Germline CDR1 and CDR2: LNHDA and SQIVND (reference sequence). The CDR3 is CASSQGTVGEQYS. CDR3 sequence (DNA): TGTGCCAGTAGTCAAGGGACGGTCGGCGAGCAGTACTCC.

There are many counts of this clonotype. The rearrangement links TRBV27 to TRBJ1-2, with TRBD1 as a possible D gene (5 bases). This CDR3 has 13 amino acids. The V gene's germline CDR1 is MNHEY and CDR2 SMNVEV (reference sequence). V lost 2 bases, J lost 4 bases, and 8 bases lay in between. This CDR3 is CASSLERGYGYTF. The CDR3 DNA follows: TGTGCCAGCAGTTTAGAGAGGGGCTATGGCTACACCTTC.

The CDR3 protein is CASSDRGAGELFF. The CDR3 bases are TGTGCCAGCAGCGATCGGGGAGCCGGGGAGCTGTTTTTT. This chain links TRBV28 with TRBJ2-2; D may be TRBD2 (5 bases). CDR1 and CDR2 (germline): MDHEN, SYDVKM. CDR3 length: 13 residues. The V gene lost 6 bases and the J gene lost 6 bases, with 11 bases spanning the gap.

A word on this clonotype: A much larger clone sits a single nucleotide away, making a read error possible. The genes are TRBV4-3 and TRBJ2-1; 11 bases line up with TRBD2. Trimming cost V 4 bases and J 5 bases; bases outside gene matches: 4. This CDR3 comprises 15 residues. The germline CDR1 and CDR2 sequences are LGHNA and YSLEER. CDR3 coding DNA: TGCGCCAGCAGCCCGGGACTAGCGGAAGACAATGAGCAGTTCTTC. Amino acids: CASSPGLAEDNEQFF.

This clonotype was detected ten times or more. The J gene is TRBJ2-7, the V gene TRBV5-1; the match to TRBD2 covers 15 bases. Germline trimming cut 4 bases from V and 6 bases from J; bases unmatched to any gene: 11. Per the germline V gene, CDR1 is SGHRS and CDR2 is YFSETQ. The CDR3 has 17 amino acids. The CDR3 nucleotides are TGCGCCAGCAGCGCGGGACTAGCGGGAGGAGTCTCCGGCGAGCAGTACTTC. Translation: CASSAGLAGGVSGEQYF.

This clonotype has a count of ten or more. The chain links TRBV20-1 to TRBJ2-1; the match to TRBD2 covers 8 bases. Unmatched junction bases numbered 9, after V lost 4 bases and J lost 4 bases. CDR1 DFQATT and CDR2 SNEGSKA come from the germline V gene (reference sequence). The CDR3 consists of 15 residues. The CDR3 DNA sequence: TGCAGTGCTAAAGTGAGCGGGAGATCATACAATGAGCAGTTCTTC. It translates to CSAKVSGRSYNEQFF.

This clonotype was seen ten or more times. The rearrangement uses TRBV2 and TRBJ2-1, with 8 positions matching TRBD2. The CDR3 length is 14 residues. Germline-derived CDR1 and CDR2 are SNHLY and FYNNEI. The junction had 3 bases not matched to a gene; V was cut back by 6 bases and J by 2 bases. CDR3 sequence: CASRSAGAYNEQFF. CDR3 coding DNA: TGTGCCAGCAGGTCAGCGGGAGCCTACAATGAGCAGTTCTTC.

There are many counts of this clonotype. This sequence joins TRBV7-2 and TRBJ2-7; TRBD2 matches 7 bases. V was pared by 4 bases and J by 1 base, with 10 bases of the junction left unmatched. Germline CDR1 reads SGHTA; CDR2 reads FQGNSA. This CDR3 contains 16 residues. The CDR3 loop is CASSYPRGVKSYEQYF. In DNA, the CDR3 is TGTGCCAGCAGCTACCCCCGGGGGGTCAAGTCCTACGAGCAGTACTTC.

This clonotype was found many times. The gene calls are TRBV7-9 and TRBJ2-2, with 11 nucleotides matching TRBD1. This CDR3 region has 20 residues. Losses at the gene ends were 4 bases for V and 5 bases for J; bases not matched to a gene: 18. Germline V gene sequence: CDR1 SEHNR, CDR2 FQNEAQ (reference sequence). In nucleotides, the CDR3 is TGTGCCAGCAGCTCCACCCATCCGGGACAGGGGGGAGGTTGGACCGGGGAGCTGTTTTTT. Translating gives CASSSTHPGQGGGWTGELFF.

This clonotype was seen just once. An end of the junction does not agree with germline; a read error may underlie this. V usage is TRBV28 and J usage is TRBJ2-7; a weak D match, TRBD1 (6 bases). CDR1 and CDR2 from the germline V gene are MDHEN and SYDVKM. The CDR3 length is 16 residues. The CDR3 reads CVSSSLTRTALYEQYF. The CDR3 DNA is TGTGTCAGCAGTTCCCTTACCCGGACAGCCCTCTACGAGCAGTACTTC. Filled out from reference TRBV28 and TRBJ2-7, the complete variable domain reads DVKVTQSSRYLVKRTGEKVFLECVQDMDHENMFWYRQDPGLGLRLIYFSYDVKMKEKGDIPEGYSVSREKKERFSLILESASTNQTSMYLCVSSSLTRTALYEQYFGPGTRLTVT.

This clonotype has at least ten counts. J is TRBJ2-3 and V is TRBV20-1, with a weak D call TRBD1 (10 bases). Germline V gives CDR1 DFQATT, CDR2 SNEGSKA (reference sequence). The CDR3 contains 22 residues. The V end lost 1 base, the J end lost 2 bases, and 34 bases lay between the germline ends. CDR3 DNA: TGCAGTGCTAGAGGGATCCTCGGGACAGGGGACACTCTAGCGGGACACACAGATACGCAGTATTTT. Its translation is CSARGILGTGDTLAGHTDTQYF.